This T cell receptor (beta chain) was obtained from a study of technical replicates of blood from a handful of donors. Profiled with immunoSEQ multiplex PCR; TCRdb holds only in-frame clones, not every one. The sample holds fewer than 100,000 clones, over 85% seen once. Germline CDR1 SGDLS, CDR2 YYNGEE. The V gene end was trimmed by 3 bases and the J gene end by 4 bases; junction bases not matched to a gene: 10. CDR3 size: 15 residues. This sequence originates from a human donor in good health. The rearrangement joins TRBV9 to TRBJ2-7, with TRBD2 matching over 7 bases. Source material: T cells isolated from PBMCs. This CDR3 is CASSGGGKASYEQYF. DNA for the CDR3: TGTGCCAGCAGCGGGGGGGGGAAGGCCAGTTACGAGCAGTACTTC. The full variable domain, in which reference TRBV9 and TRBJ2-7 provide the parts outside the CDR3, is DSGVTQTPKHLITATGQRVTLRCSPRSGDLSVYWYQQSLDQGLQFLIQYYNGEERAKGNILERFSAQQFPDLHSELNLSSLELGDSALYFCASSGGGKASYEQYFGPGTRLTVT.